This passage covers 19 T cell receptor beta chains from one sample sequenced in a study of shared T cell receptors in the human thymus. Sequencing used immunoSEQ multiplex PCR; TCRdb keeps in-frame clones, though not all of them. The sample has some 760,000 clones; approximately 85% are singletons. These data were also filed under a second study, of human thymus T cells.

The source material was thymocytes. Receptors were obtained from a girl in the first two years of life with a congenital heart defect.

In DNA, the CDR3 is TGCAGCGTTTCCCGACAGGGTGTGAACACTGAAGCTTTCTTT. This sequence encodes CSVSRQGVNTEAFF. The chain employs TRBV29-1 and TRBJ1-1; 7 bases are shared with TRBD1. The germline V gene has CDR1 SQVTM and CDR2 ANQGSEA. Trimming removed 5 bases from V and 0 bases from J; junction bases left unmatched: 6. This CDR3 is 14 amino acids long.

This rearrangement joins TRBV28 to TRBJ1-1, with TRBD1 identical over 7 bases. CDR1 and CDR2 from the germline V gene are MDHEN and SYDVKM. The CDR3 spans 12 residues. V lost 5 bases to trimming and J lost 7 bases; unmatched junction nucleotides: 4. The CDR3 DNA reads TGTGCCAGCAGTGGGACAGAGGGTGAAGCTTTCTTT. Amino acids: CASSGTEGEAFF.

CDR3: CASRSWSSYNEQFF. For the CDR3, the DNA is TGTGCCAGTAGAAGCTGGAGCTCCTACAATGAGCAGTTCTTC. The V and J genes are TRBV19 and TRBJ2-1; D is unclear. The CDR3 is made up of 14 amino acids. Germline CDR1 is LNHDA and CDR2 is SQIVND (reference sequence). V was clipped by 6 bases and J by 0 bases, with 9 bases between them.

V and J are TRBV15 and TRBJ1-2; D possibly corresponds to TRBD1 (5 bases). The germline CDR1 and CDR2 sequences are LNHNV and YYDKDF (reference sequence). This CDR3 contains 15 residues. Trimming cost V 0 bases and J 2 bases, with 10 bases left between them. CDR3: CATSRDDRRNYGYTF. The CDR3 DNA is TGTGCCACCAGCAGAGATGACAGACGAAACTATGGCTACACCTTC.

The chain employs TRBV7-2 and TRBJ2-2, with 15 bases that match TRBD2. V was pared by 1 base and J by 7 bases, with 7 bases of the junction left unmatched. Germline values: CDR1 SGHTA, CDR2 FQGNSA. This CDR3 region has 18 residues. CDR3 region: CASSLVWGLAGGNGELFF. CDR3 in DNA: TGTGCCAGCAGCTTAGTTTGGGGACTAGCGGGGGGTAACGGGGAGCTGTTTTTT.

The chain has TRBV10-3 and TRBJ1-1; D is ambiguous. V was shortened by 4 bases and J by 0 bases, with 9 bases between the two germline ends. The CDR3 length is 14 residues. CDR1 and CDR2 from the germline V gene are ENHRY and SYGVKD. The CDR3 DNA reads TGTGCCATCAGTGCTGGCAGGATGAACACTGAAGCTTTCTTT. Translating gives CAISAGRMNTEAFF.

This clone came up once. The CDR3 spells CASRGTSGGLWQYF. The CDR3 nucleotides read TGCGCCAGCAGGGGGACTAGCGGGGGCCTGTGGCAGTACTTC. The J gene is TRBJ2-7, the V gene TRBV5-1; 14 bases agree with TRBD2. The CDR3 has 14 amino acids. Germline CDR1 is SGHRS and CDR2 is YFSETQ. J gave up 9 bases and V 5 bases, and 7 bases lay outside the gene matches.

This clone came up a few times. The gene calls are TRBV28 and TRBJ2-2, with D uncertain. Deletions cut 6 bases from V and 6 bases from J, with 8 bases between. Germline values: CDR1 MDHEN, CDR2 SYDVKM. This CDR3 contains 12 residues. CDR3 DNA sequence: TGTGCCAGCAGCCTTCCCCCCGGGGAGCTGTTTTTT. This sequence encodes CASSLPPGELFF.

This chain connects TRBV7-3 to TRBJ2-3; perhaps TRBD2 as D (5 bases). Trimming stripped 5 bases from V and 6 bases from J, with 21 bases between. In germline, CDR1 is SGHTA, CDR2 FQGTGA. CDR3 size: 16 residues. This CDR3 is CASSHYTIGSGDTQYF. CDR3 DNA sequence: TGTGCCAGCAGCCACTATACCATTGGGTCGGGGGATACGCAGTATTTT. Variable domain in full (rest from reference TRBV7-3 and TRBJ2-3): GAGVSQTPSNKVTEKGKYVELRCDPISGHTALYWYRQSLGQGPEFLIYFQGTGAADDSGLPNDRFFAVRPEGSVSTLKIQRTERGDSAVYLCASSHYTIGSGDTQYFGPGTRLTVL.

This clone showed up just a few times. V gene TRBV21-1 combines with J gene TRBJ1-3; the table names TRBD1, a call not compared with the DNA. TRBV21-1 is designated a pseudogene. This CDR3 contains 21 residues. CDR3 bases: TGTGCCAGCAGCAAAGCGGGGTGTCCGTCGGACAACGGGCGTCGGGGAAACACCATATATTTT. It translates to CASSKAGCPSDNGRRGNTIYF.

The gene calls are TRBV5-1 and TRBJ2-1; D is uncertain. Germline CDR1 and CDR2: SGHRS and YFSETQ. Trimming shortened V by 1 base and J by 3 bases, and 11 bases separated the two germline ends. CDR3 length equals 15 residues. The CDR3 here is CASSLHLGVYNEQFF. The DNA for the CDR3 is TGCGCCAGCAGCTTGCACCTCGGTGTCTACAATGAGCAGTTCTTC.

This clone was recorded only once. The V gene is TRBV5-6, the J gene TRBJ1-1; 10 nucleotides agree with TRBD1. The junction had 2 bases not matched to a gene; V was cut back by 0 bases and J by 3 bases. Germline V lookup: CDR1 SGHDT, CDR2 YYEEEE. The CDR3 sequence is 15 residues long. This CDR3 reads CASSLAGQGHTEAFF. In nucleotides, the CDR3 is TGTGCCAGCAGCTTGGCGGGACAGGGGCACACTGAAGCTTTCTTT.

The chain recombines TRBV7-9 with TRBJ2-1; D is undetermined. Germline V CDR1 and CDR2: SEHNR, FQNEAQ (reference sequence). V gave up 5 bases and J gave up 4 bases, with 21 bases separating them. CDR3 size: 17 residues. The CDR3 here is CASSPSAETAFYNEQFF. Written as DNA, the CDR3 is TGTGCCAGCAGCCCCTCGGCGGAAACGGCTTTTTACAATGAGCAGTTCTTC. Using reference TRBV7-9 and TRBJ2-1 for the parts outside the CDR3, the full variable domain is DTGVSQNPRHKITKRGQNVTFRCDPISEHNRLYWYRQTLGQGPEFLTYFQNEAQLEKSRLLSDRFSAERPKGSFSTLEIQRTEQGDSAMYLCASSPSAETAFYNEQFFGPGTRLTVL.

The rearrangement links TRBV4-3 to TRBJ2-1, with 14 positions matching TRBD2. The CDR3 sequence is 20 residues long. V was pared by 4 bases and J by 5 bases, with 16 bases of the junction left unmatched. Per germline, CDR1 LGHNA and CDR2 YSLEER. CDR3 sequence (DNA): TGCGCCAGCAGCCCGATACCGAACCGGACTAGCGGGGGGCCTCACAATGAGCAGTTCTTC. Translated: CASSPIPNRTSGGPHNEQFF.

In regard to this clone: Other DNA sequences of this sample code for an identical CDR3. The V call is TRBV15, the J call TRBJ1-1; D not resolved. CDR1 and CDR2 (germline): LNHNV, YYDKDF (reference sequence). This CDR3 has 14 residues. V was pared by 0 bases and J by 1 base, with 6 bases between. CDR3: CATSRDRGNTEAFF. CDR3 sequence (DNA): TGTGCCACCAGCAGAGATCGGGGGAACACTGAAGCTTTCTTT.

This sequence joins TRBV7-9 and TRBJ1-1; 7 bases match TRBD1. V shed 1 base and J 0 bases; nucleotides not matched to a gene: 11. The CDR3 extends over 18 amino acids. Germline-derived CDR1 and CDR2 are SEHNR and FQNEAQ (reference sequence). The CDR3 DNA sequence: TGTGCCAGCAGCTTAGTAGGGGGCGGGGACGGAGTGAACACTGAAGCTTTCTTT. It is translated as CASSLVGGGDGVNTEAFF.

CDR3 DNA sequence: TGTGCCAGCAGTTTAATGGCGGGGAGGATGTCCTACGAGCAGTACTTC. Amino acids: CASSLMAGRMSYEQYF. J is TRBJ2-7 and V is TRBV28; TRBD2 is a possible D gene (6 bases). The CDR3 is made up of 16 amino acids. The germline gives CDR1 MDHEN, CDR2 SYDVKM. Trimming cost V 2 bases and J 1 base, with 15 bases left between them.

This clone was seen more than once but under ten times. Other DNA sequences from this sample encode an identical CDR3 as well. The chain couples TRBV29-1 to TRBJ2-3; TRBD2 matches at 7 bases. J lost 0 bases, V lost 7 bases, and 28 bases had no gene match. Germline-derived CDR1 and CDR2 are SQVTM and ANQGSEA. The length of the CDR3 is 21 residues. CDR3 residues: CSALTTPSLAPHADSTDTQYF. In DNA, the CDR3 is TGCAGCGCCTTAACTACCCCTTCACTAGCGCCACACGCCGATAGCACAGATACGCAGTATTTT.

This rearrangement joins TRBV9 to TRBJ2-1, with no clear D. The ends were cut back, 0 bases at V and 0 bases at J, with 13 bases in the middle. The V gene's germline CDR1 is SGDLS and CDR2 YYNGEE. This CDR3 comprises 17 residues. CDR3 residues: CASSVDSDPSSYNEQFF. The CDR3 DNA sequence: TGTGCCAGCAGCGTAGATTCAGACCCTAGCTCCTACAATGAGCAGTTCTTC.